A single sample is the source of the 26 T cell receptor beta chains below, sequenced in a study of multiple sclerosis patients with progressive multifocal leukoencephalopathy. Time point indicated: before natalizumab initiation. Libraries were prepared by immunoSEQ multiplex PCR; TCRdb keeps only in-frame clonotypes and omits some of them. The table lists approximately 26,000 clones, around 89% of them singletons, with around 0.96% in the top ten. Sequencing was done on a sample of PBMCs. The source of these receptors is a human donor with multiple sclerosis.

The rearrangement joins TRBV2 to TRBJ1-1; D call uncertain. Germline loops: CDR1 SNHLY, CDR2 FYNNEI. The CDR3 is 14 amino acids. Trimming took 4 bases from V and 3 from J, leaving 12 bases between them. CDR3 residues: CASSVGGGHTEAFF. CDR3 in DNA: TGTGCCAGCAGTGTGGGCGGAGGCCACACTGAAGCTTTCTTT.

V usage is TRBV19 and J usage is TRBJ2-3; unclear D gene. The ends were cut back, 3 bases at V and 12 bases at J, with 13 bases in the middle. CDR1 and CDR2 from the germline V gene are LNHDA and SQIVND (reference sequence). There are 12 residues in the CDR3. DNA for the CDR3: TGTGCCAGTAGTATCCATACCACTCCTCAGTATTTT. This sequence encodes CASSIHTTPQYF.

The V gene is TRBV4-2, the J gene TRBJ1-1; D remains ambiguous. This CDR3 has 13 amino acids. Germline loops: CDR1 LGHNA, CDR2 YNFKEQ. With 3 bases removed from V and 3 bases from J, the gap between germline ends came to 8 bases. The CDR3 is CASSQRLDTEAFF. CDR3 DNA sequence: TGTGCCAGCAGCCAGCGCCTGGACACTGAAGCTTTCTTT.

The chain recombines TRBV28 with TRBJ2-3; weak D call: TRBD2 (6 bases). V lost 4 bases and J 6 bases, leaving 17 bases between the germline ends. This CDR3 is 15 amino acids long. CDR1 is MDHEN, CDR2 SYDVKM, per germline. The CDR3 protein is CASSSRTTRMDTQYF. In nucleotides, the CDR3 is TGTGCCAGCAGTTCGCGGACTACGCGGATGGATACGCAGTATTTT.

The chain has TRBV19 and TRBJ2-1; D gene ambiguous. Trimming cost V 1 base and J 2 bases, with 15 bases left between them. The CDR3 consists of 17 residues. CDR1 and CDR2 from the germline V gene are LNHDA and SQIVND (reference sequence). The CDR3 loop is CASSIVSRSYAYNEQFF. The CDR3 nucleotides are TGTGCCAGTAGTATAGTTTCCAGGTCTTACGCCTACAATGAGCAGTTCTTC.

Here the CDR3 reads CASSLVSRQSYEQYF. The CDR3 DNA sequence: TGTGCCAGCAGCTTGGTGAGTCGACAATCCTACGAGCAGTACTTC. This chain links TRBV5-4 with TRBJ2-5, with D unclear. The J call may be faulty, since TRBJ2-7 better matches the DNA end. Germline V gene sequence: CDR1 SGHNT, CDR2 YYREEE (reference sequence). The CDR3 is 15 residues long.

The genes are TRBV4-3 and TRBJ2-3; maybe TRBD1 (6 bases). There are 15 residues in the CDR3. CDR1 is LGHNA, CDR2 YSLEER, per germline. V shed 3 bases and J shed 2 bases, with 12 bases lying between them. CDR3 amino acids: CASSQGQGYTDTQYF. CDR3 nucleotide sequence: TGCGCCAGCAGCCAGGGTCAGGGGTACACAGATACGCAGTATTTT.

The V and J genes are TRBV10-3 and TRBJ1-3; D not resolved. CDR1 ENHRY and CDR2 SYGVKD come from the germline V gene. CDR3 length equals 15 residues. Trimming stripped 7 bases from V and 7 bases from J, with 20 bases between. The CDR3 DNA sequence: TGTGCCATCAAAGACTGGTCAGGTACAATGAACACCATATATTTT. The encoded protein is CAIKDWSGTMNTIYF.

The chain recombines TRBV7-2 with TRBJ2-2; D remains ambiguous. The CDR3 runs to 15 residues. Looked up from germline, CDR1 is SGHTA and CDR2 is FQGNSA. Trimming removed 5 bases at V and 0 bases at J, with 10 bases between. The CDR3 DNA reads as TGTGCCAGCAGCAAGACATATGCGAACACCGGGGAGCTGTTTTTT. Encoded protein: CASSKTYANTGELFF.

The V and J genes are TRBV6-5 and TRBJ1-2, with a weak D call TRBD1 (6 bases). The ends were cut back, 5 bases at V and 2 bases at J, with 12 bases in the middle. CDR3 length: 14 residues. Germline loops: CDR1 MNHEY, CDR2 SVGAGI. The CDR3 region is CASSPYRVNYGYTF. The CDR3, as DNA: TGTGCCAGCAGTCCGTACAGGGTAAACTATGGCTACACCTTC.

The chain uses TRBV7-7 and TRBJ1-4; no reliable D call. CDR3 length: 13 residues. Trimming stripped 1 base from V and 8 bases from J, with 8 bases between. CDR1 is SSHAT, CDR2 FNYEAQ, per germline (reference sequence). DNA of the CDR3: TGTGCCAGCAGCTTAGGACATCAAGAAAAACTGTTTTTT. It is translated as CASSLGHQEKLFF.

V gene TRBV30 combines with J gene TRBJ1-1; D is unresolved. CDR1 is GTSNPN, CDR2 SVGIG, per germline (reference sequence). V was clipped by 4 bases and J by 1 base, with 7 bases between them. This CDR3 contains 12 residues. DNA for the CDR3: TGTGCCTGGAAGTATAGGAACACTGAAGCTTTCTTT. Translation gives CAWKYRNTEAFF.

The rearrangement links TRBV5-4 to TRBJ2-5, with TRBD2 matching 9 bases. CDR1 is SGHNT, CDR2 YYREEE, per germline (reference sequence). This CDR3 is 14 amino acids long. Trimming cost V 6 bases and J 5 bases; bases outside gene matches: 8. The CDR3 bases are TGTGCCAGCACCTCCGGGACTAGCATGGAGACCCAGTACTTC. This gives the protein CASTSGTSMETQYF.

The V gene is TRBV6-6, the J gene TRBJ1-6, with D unresolved. V gave up 7 bases and J gave up 6 bases, with 4 bases separating them. Germline values: CDR1 MNHNY, CDR2 SVGAGI (reference sequence). The CDR3 runs 11 residues. The CDR3 loop is CASNSNSPLHF. CDR3 nucleotide sequence: TGTGCCAGCAATAGTAATTCACCCCTCCACTTT.

The rearrangement links TRBV5-6 to TRBJ2-1; the D call may be TRBD1 or TRBD2 (5 bases each). This CDR3 region has 14 residues. Trimming took off 5 bases at V and 2 bases at J, with 11 bases between the two ends. CDR1 SGHDT and CDR2 YYEEEE come from the germline V gene. The CDR3 is CASSLRGAYNEQFF. CDR3 DNA sequence: TGTGCCAGCAGTCTGAGGGGAGCCTACAATGAGCAGTTCTTC.

In this sample, this clone turned up once. The J gene is TRBJ1-2, the V gene TRBV7-3, with unresolved D. CDR3 size: 15 residues. Trimming removed 5 bases at V and 6 bases at J, with 19 bases between. Germline V gives CDR1 SGHTA, CDR2 FQGTGA. The CDR3 nucleotides are TGTGCCAGCAGCCCTAATGCGGTGAGCGCTGATGGCTACACCTTC. Amino acid sequence: CASSPNAVSADGYTF.

This chain joins TRBV25-1 and TRBJ2-7; either TRBD1 or TRBD2 may fit D (6 bases each). The germline gives CDR1 MGHDK, CDR2 SYGVNS. This CDR3 region has 15 residues. The V end was cut by 6 bases, the J end by 7 bases, with 22 bases between. The CDR3 DNA reads as TGTGCCAGCAGCCCGATCTTGGGGGCTGGGGGGGAGCAGTACTTC. Translating gives CASSPILGAGGEQYF.

This chain connects TRBV9 to TRBJ1-4; perhaps TRBD1 as D (5 bases). The V gene's germline CDR1 is SGDLS and CDR2 YYNGEE. V was clipped by 5 bases and J by 2 bases, with 19 bases between them. The CDR3 totals 17 residues. The CDR3 bases are TGTGCCAGCAGTCGAGTGAGTAGGGACCGCACTAATGAAAAACTGTTTTTT. The encoded protein is CASSRVSRDRTNEKLFF.

The J gene is TRBJ2-7, the V gene TRBV10-2; TRBD2 matches 8 bases. The CDR3 sequence is 15 residues long. Germline lookup yields CDR1 WSHSY and CDR2 SAAADI. V gave up 8 bases and J gave up 0 bases; unmatched junction bases: 9. The CDR3: CASGLAGLSSYEQYF. The DNA for the CDR3 is TGCGCCAGCGGTTTAGCGGGGCTTAGCTCCTACGAGCAGTACTTC.

V gene TRBV4-3 combines with J gene TRBJ1-2; tentative D call: TRBD1 (6 bases). Trimming shortened V by 0 bases and J by 5 bases, and 16 bases separated the two germline ends. CDR3 size: 16 residues. The germline V gene has CDR1 LGHNA and CDR2 YSLEER. CDR3 DNA sequence: TGCGCCAGCAGCCAAGATACCGTACAGGGTAGATATGGCTACACCTTC. Translating gives CASSQDTVQGRYGYTF.

In this sample, this clone turned up a few times. J is TRBJ2-2 and V is TRBV5-1; TRBD1 matches at 8 bases. V shed 5 bases, J shed 0 bases, and the junction held 3 bases outside the gene matches. CDR1 and CDR2 (germline): SGHRS, YFSETQ. There are 15 residues in the CDR3. The CDR3 loop is CASRLQGANTGELFF. The CDR3 bases are TGCGCCAGCAGACTACAGGGGGCGAACACCGGGGAGCTGTTTTTT.

This clone was seen only a few times. V usage is TRBV9 and J usage is TRBJ1-6, with D possibly being TRBD1 (5 bases). The CDR3 totals 15 residues. V shed 1 base and J shed 6 bases, with 11 bases lying between them. Per germline, CDR1 SGDLS and CDR2 YYNGEE. The CDR3 bases are TGTGCCAGCAGCGTAATGGCTGGGGGTAATTCACCCCTCCACTTT. It specifies CASSVMAGGNSPLHF.

This clone appeared a single time. The CDR3 sequence: CASSLNQDSDTQYF. The CDR3 coding sequence is TGTGCCAGCAGCCTTAACCAGGATTCAGATACGCAGTATTTT. The rearrangement joins TRBV7-3 to TRBJ2-3; D is ambiguous. From germline, CDR1 is SGHTA and CDR2 FQGTGA. The CDR3 is made up of 14 amino acids. V dropped 5 bases and J dropped 4 bases, with 13 bases sitting between them.

The chain has TRBV11-2 and TRBJ1-1, with D uncertain. Trimming cost V 1 base and J 4 bases, with 10 bases left between them. Germline assignment: CDR1 SGHAT and CDR2 FQNNGV. CDR3 length: 14 amino acids. The CDR3 coding sequence is TGTGCCAGCAGCTTAGGTGGTCCAGGCACTGAAGCTTTCTTT. It encodes CASSLGGPGTEAFF. Complete variable domain (other parts from reference TRBV11-2 and TRBJ1-1): EAGVAQSPRYKIIEKRQSVAFWCNPISGHATLYWYQQILGQGPKLLIQFQNNGVVDDSQLPKDRFSAERLKGVDSTLKIQPAKLEDSAVYLCASSLGGPGTEAFFGQGTRLTVV.

This chain connects TRBV11-2 to TRBJ1-5; D is undetermined. Germline CDR1 and CDR2: SGHAT and FQNNGV. This CDR3 is 15 amino acids long. The V and J ends lost 0 bases and 4 bases respectively, with 10 bases between them. In DNA form, the CDR3 reads TGTGCCAGCAGCTTAGAGTCGGCCGGGAATCAGCCCCAGCATTTT. It is translated as CASSLESAGNQPQHF. The entire variable domain, with the rest obtained from reference TRBV11-2 and TRBJ1-5, is as follows: EAGVAQSPRYKIIEKRQSVAFWCNPISGHATLYWYQQILGQGPKLLIQFQNNGVVDDSQLPKDRFSAERLKGVDSTLKIQPAKLEDSAVYLCASSLESAGNQPQHFGDGTRLSIL.

The genes are TRBV20-1 and TRBJ2-3; D remains unclear. V gave up 3 bases and J gave up 4 bases, with 5 bases separating them. Germline V CDR1 and CDR2: DFQATT, SNEGSKA (reference sequence). CDR3 length: 11 residues. The CDR3 reads CSASAADTQYF. The CDR3 nucleotides are TGCAGTGCTAGCGCCGCAGATACGCAGTATTTT.